Listed below are T cell receptor beta chains from one sample, sequenced in a study of OX40 agonist ivuxolimab in advanced cancers. Assay: immunoSEQ multiplex PCR; the TCRdb copy retains only in-frame clones and omits some. The sample includes roughly 56,000 clones, roughly 84% of them seen just once. Source: CD4+ or CD8+ T cells sorted from blood, taken in a trial of the OX40 agonist ivuxolimab. Receptor source: an adult with an advanced solid tumor such as melanoma, head and neck, liver or kidney cancer. Both conserved end residues are part of each CDR3. The D gene is left open where the match is weak. The listing skips clone size in some rows; elsewhere it reads once, few, many or a size class.

clone_size j_call d_call v_call cdr3_nt cdr3_aa
. TRBJ1-2 . TRBV6-5 TGTGCCAGCAGTTACTCGTTCAGGGACGGTGGCTACACCTTC CASSYSFRDGGYTF
. TRBJ1-1 . TRBV6-6 TGTGCCAGCCTAGGGGGGATGAAAAATGAAGCTTTCTTT CASLGGMKNEAFF
. TRBJ2-1 . TRBV19 TGTGCCACTATTTCGGGGGGCCCGTACAATGAGCAGTTCTTC CATISGGPYNEQFF
once TRBJ2-7 . TRBV10-3 TGTGCCATCAGTGACGCAAGGAAGACCTACGAGCAGTACTTC CAISDARKTYEQYF
few TRBJ1-1 TRBD1 TRBV6-1 TGTGCCAGCAGTGACCCTCGGACAGGGCGGAACACTGAAGCTTTCTTT CASSDPRTGRNTEAFF
. TRBJ1-2 TRBD1 TRBV9 TGTGCCAGCAGCGTCGCAGGGGGCTATGGCTACACCTTC CASSVAGGYGYTF
. TRBJ1-6 . TRBV10-3 TGTGCCATCAGTGATGAGGGACTCGGTTCACCCCTCCACTTT CAISDEGLGSPLHF
. TRBJ2-4 . TRBV25-1 TGTGCCAGCAGTGTAGGCAACATTCAGTACTTC CASSVGNIQYF
. TRBJ2-7 TRBD2 TRBV19 TGTGCCAGTAGTATAGGGGTAGCGGGCTACGAGCAGTACTTC CASSIGVAGYEQYF
once TRBJ2-5 . TRBV19 TGTGCCAGTAGTATAGACAGCACCAGGGGGGTCCAGTACTTC CASSIDSTRGVQYF
. TRBJ1-4 TRBD1 TRBV9 TGTGCCAGCAGCCCTAGACAGGGCGGTGGTGAAAAACTGTTTTTT CASSPRQGGGEKLFF
few TRBJ1-2 TRBD1 TRBV6-6 TGTGCCAGCAGTTACTTCGGACAGGGTAAAGGAAAGGGCTACACCTTC CASSYFGQGKGKGYTF
once TRBJ2-3 . TRBV19 TGTGCCAGTAGCATAGGTAGCACAGATACGCAGTATTTT CASSIGSTDTQYF
. TRBJ1-1 . TRBV28 TGTGCCAGCAGATACGGGTCGAACACTGAAGCTTTCTTT CASRYGSNTEAFF
. TRBJ1-1 . TRBV5-1 TGCGCCAGCAGCCCTCTGGGGGGGCGAGGCACTGAAGCTTTCTTT CASSPLGGRGTEAFF
. TRBJ2-2 . TRBV7-3 TGTGCCAGCAGCTCCGCGGGCAGGGTAGGAAACGGGGAGCTGTTTTTT CASSSAGRVGNGELFF
once TRBJ1-1 TRBD1 TRBV29-1 TGCAGCGTTGAACAAGTCAGGGGGCTCGCTTTCTTT CSVEQVRGLAFF
. TRBJ2-7 TRBD2 TRBV19 TGTGCCAGTAGTCCGGGGGGACTTGGCTACGAGCAGTACTTC CASSPGGLGYEQYF
once TRBJ2-7 . TRBV19 TGTGCCAGTACCAAAACCCTCGTGGAAAACGAGCAGTACTTC CASTKTLVENEQYF
. TRBJ2-7 TRBD1 TRBV7-8 TGTGCCAGCAGCTTAAGACAGGGTTACGAGCAGTACTTC CASSLRQGYEQYF
. TRBJ2-1 TRBD2 TRBV4-2 TGTGCCAGCAGCCAAGTAGCGGGGGGACCCAACAATGAGCAGTTCTTC CASSQVAGGPNNEQFF
. TRBJ2-3 TRBD2 TRBV5-4 TGTGCCAGCAGCTTGTTCAGCGGGGGTACAGATACGCAGTATTTT CASSLFSGGTDTQYF
. TRBJ2-6 . TRBV6-7 TGTGCCAGCGCCTCAGGGGGGGATTATTATGGGGCCAACGTCCTGACTTTC CASASGGDYYGANVLTF
. TRBJ2-7 . TRBV29-1 TGCAGCGTTGAAACGGCAGGCCCCACCTACGAGCAGTACTTC CSVETAGPTYEQYF
. TRBJ2-3 TRBD1 TRBV6-1 TGTGCCAGCAGAACCGGGACAGTATTATCAGATACGCAGTATTTT CASRTGTVLSDTQYF
. TRBJ2-1 . TRBV6-1 TGTGCCAGCAGGACTTACAATGAGCAGTTCTTC CASRTYNEQFF
. TRBJ1-2 TRBD1 TRBV5-6 TGTGCCAGTTATTACAGGGGTACTGACTATGGCTACACCTTC CASYYRGTDYGYTF
. TRBJ2-7 TRBD2 TRBV5-4 TGTGCCAGCAGCTTGGATTTCGGGACTAGCGGGAGGGCCCGATACGAGCAGTACTTC CASSLDFGTSGRARYEQYF